This record looks at one T cell receptor (beta chain) sequence and its context. Its matching antigen is unknown. The data were obtained in a study of blood T cells in healthy people across ages. Study-level findings and limits: For the donors, CMV status was unknown and possibly confounded expanded clonotype changes.

The CDR3 length is 17 residues. The germline V gene encodes CDR1 LGHNA and CDR2 YSLEER. V lost 3 bases, J lost 3 bases, and 9 bases stayed unmatched. For the second PCR, which ran for 7 to 11 cycles, a sample-barcoded 5' primer and a J-beta primer mix were used. TCRdb recomputed calls from the 5' RACE reads with MiXCR, one row per CDR3 protein. The sample yields approximately 2,000,000 distinct CDR3 sequences, about 39% seen once. Sequenced material: blood. The chain couples TRBV4-3 to TRBJ2-5; 11 bases line up with TRBD1. This receptor was identified in a human donor in good health. CDR3 DNA: TGCGCCAGCAGCCATCGTGGACAGGGGGCCGAGGAAGAGACCCAGTACTTC. Translated: CASSHRGQGAEEETQYF.